What follows are 16 T cell receptor beta chains derived from one specimen sequenced in a study of beta chain features in type 1 diabetes. Study findings and constraints: In all four CD4+ subsets, TCRB CDR3 length was significantly, moderately reduced in type 1 diabetes.

Antigen specificity for these receptors is unknown. The entirety of the isolated RNA underwent reverse transcription, so expressed TCRB transcripts were sequenced. The protocol was immunoSEQ multiplex PCR, while the TCRdb copy is restricted to in-frame clones and leaves out a portion. This sample has hundreds of thousands of clones, with more than 13% found just once. Material for sequencing was naive CD4+ T cells from blood. The source is a young man with type 1 diabetes.

This clone was found a few times. The genes are TRBV4-2 and TRBJ2-2; D is tentatively TRBD1 or TRBD2 (6 bases each). Germline lookup yields CDR1 LGHNA and CDR2 YNFKEQ. The CDR3 loop spans 16 amino acids. Trimming cost V 4 bases and J 6 bases, with 18 bases left between them. In DNA form, the CDR3 reads TGTGCCAGCAGCCGCGAGACAGGAGGGGAGGCCGGGGAGCTGTTTTTT. Its translation: CASSRETGGEAGELFF.

In this sample, this clone turned up a few times. This chain joins TRBV5-1 and TRBJ2-1, with 14 bases identical to TRBD2. CDR1 SGHRS and CDR2 YFSETQ come from the germline V gene. This CDR3 is 15 amino acids long. V lost 4 bases, J lost 8 bases, and 5 bases stayed unmatched. DNA of the CDR3: TGCGCCAGCAGCCTGACTAGCGGGAGGGGTGATGAGCAGTTCTTC. Translating gives CASSLTSGRGDEQFF.

The chain links TRBV6-5 to TRBJ1-2; possible D gene TRBD1, 6 bases. The V end was cut by 0 bases, the J end by 4 bases, with 12 bases between. The CDR3 contains 15 residues. Germline CDR1 is MNHEY and CDR2 is SVGAGI. CDR3 loop: CASSYSNRVGYGYTF. CDR3 sequence (DNA): TGTGCCAGCAGTTACTCGAACAGGGTCGGCTATGGCTACACCTTC.

The table lists this clone with a few counts. The CDR3: CAWSVKRAPLHF. Here the CDR3 DNA reads TGTGCCTGGAGTGTAAAAAGAGCGCCCCTCCACTTT. The genes are TRBV30 and TRBJ1-6; D ambiguous. The V end lost 0 bases, the J end lost 13 bases, and 10 bases lay between the germline ends. This CDR3 comprises 12 residues. Germline V gene data show CDR1 as GTSNPN and CDR2 as SVGIG (reference sequence).

This clone has more than one count but fewer than ten. The V and J genes are TRBV30 and TRBJ1-2; a weak D match, TRBD1 (6 bases). CDR3 length: 11 amino acids. V was clipped by 5 bases and J by 13 bases, with 17 bases between them. Germline V CDR1 and CDR2: GTSNPN, SVGIG (reference sequence). CDR3 coding DNA: TGTGCCTGGGAGAGGACAGCCGGATCCACCTTC. The encoded protein is CAWERTAGSTF.

In the case of this clone: The sample has other DNA sequences that encode this CDR3 too. The V gene is TRBV5-1, the J gene TRBJ2-5; possibly TRBD2 for D (5 bases). This CDR3 region has 14 residues. Trimming removed 4 bases from V and 2 bases from J, with 12 bases in between. Germline V lookup: CDR1 SGHRS, CDR2 YFSETQ. CDR3 DNA: TGCGCCAGCAGCCCGGGCGGAGGTCAAGAGACCCAGTACTTC. Translation gives CASSPGGGQETQYF.

There are a few counts of this clone. The V and J genes are TRBV9 and TRBJ1-1, with a weak D call TRBD1 (6 bases). The germline CDR1 and CDR2 sequences are SGDLS and YYNGEE. The CDR3 spans 14 residues. The germline V and J ends were trimmed by 9 bases and 3 bases, with 18 bases remaining between them. CDR3: CANLHNTGHTEAFF. As DNA, the CDR3 is TGTGCCAACCTCCACAATACAGGGCACACTGAAGCTTTCTTT. The whole variable domain, filled in from reference TRBV9 and TRBJ1-1, reads DSGVTQTPKHLITATGQRVTLRCSPRSGDLSVYWYQQSLDQGLQFLIQYYNGEERAKGNILERFSAQQFPDLHSELNLSSLELGDSALYFCANLHNTGHTEAFFGQGTRLTVV.

The chain has TRBV29-1 and TRBJ2-2; 7 nucleotides agree with TRBD1. V dropped 7 bases and J dropped 5; count of bases not matched to a gene: 10. Germline V gives CDR1 SQVTM, CDR2 ANQGSEA. The CDR3 loop spans 14 amino acids. The CDR3 reads CSARGGAFTGELFF. The CDR3 bases are TGCAGCGCCAGAGGGGGCGCTTTTACCGGGGAGCTGTTTTTT.

This clone occurred a few times. The rearrangement links TRBV28 to TRBJ2-5; no reliable D call. CDR3 length: 12 residues. Trimming left V 2 bases short and J 5 bases short, with 6 bases between. Germline V gene lookup returns CDR1 MDHEN and CDR2 SYDVKM. Here the CDR3 DNA reads TGTGCCAGCAGTTTAGGGGTGGAGACCCAGTACTTC. Its protein product is CASSLGVETQYF.

This clone was observed a handful of times. The chain's CDR3 is CASSPRGPEAYEQYF. CDR3 DNA sequence: TGTGCCAGCAGTCCCAGGGGCCCTGAGGCCTACGAGCAGTACTTC. V is TRBV7-9 and J is TRBJ2-7, with TRBD1 as a possible D gene (6 bases). The V end lost 6 bases, the J end lost 2 bases, and 17 bases lay between the germline ends. CDR1 and CDR2 (germline): SEHNR, FQNEAQ (reference sequence). The CDR3 runs 15 residues. Complete variable domain (other parts from reference TRBV7-9 and TRBJ2-7): DTGVSQNPRHKITKRGQNVTFRCDPISEHNRLYWYRQTLGQGPEFLTYFQNEAQLEKSRLLSDRFSAERPKGSFSTLEIQRTEQGDSAMYLCASSPRGPEAYEQYFGPGTRLTVT.

Concerning this clone: A junction end diverges from the germline sequence, so it may reflect a read error. The V gene is TRBV7-7, the J gene TRBJ2-7; 10 bases fit TRBD2. This CDR3 is 15 amino acids long. Germline values: CDR1 SSHAT, CDR2 FNYEAQ (reference sequence). The CDR3 here is CASSQGLADSYEQYF. In nucleotides, the CDR3 is TGTGCTAGCAGTCAAGGACTAGCGGACTCCTACGAGCAGTACTTC.

This chain uses TRBV18 with TRBJ1-1; D remains ambiguous. CDR3 length: 13 amino acids. The germline gives CDR1 KGHSH, CDR2 LQKENI. The V end was cut by 6 bases, the J end by 7 bases, with 15 bases between. The CDR3 spells CASSEMTSREAFF. The DNA of the CDR3 is TGTGCCAGCTCCGAAATGACAAGCCGTGAAGCTTTCTTT.

J is TRBJ2-5 and V is TRBV9; D might be TRBD2 (6 bases). This CDR3 comprises 16 residues. Looked up from germline, CDR1 is SGDLS and CDR2 is YYNGEE. Trimming stripped 4 bases from V and 5 bases from J, with 21 bases between. The CDR3 protein is CASSSQPVADGETQYF. CDR3 DNA: TGTGCCAGCAGCTCCCAGCCTGTAGCGGATGGGGAGACCCAGTACTTC.

This clone was counted only a few times. This chain uses TRBV30 with TRBJ2-1; 9 bases fit TRBD2. There are 17 residues in the CDR3. The V gene end was trimmed by 3 bases and the J gene end by 9 bases; junction bases not matched to a gene: 18. CDR1 is GTSNPN, CDR2 SVGIG, per germline (reference sequence). CDR3 loop: CAWSRTRTSVPAIEQFF. DNA of the CDR3: TGTGCCTGGAGCCGAACACGGACTAGCGTGCCCGCGATTGAGCAGTTCTTC.

There are a few counts of this clone. V is TRBV19 and J is TRBJ1-2, with D possibly being TRBD1 (6 bases). The length of the CDR3 is 14 residues. V lost 8 bases and J lost 8, with 21 bases in between. Germline lookup yields CDR1 LNHDA and CDR2 SQIVND (reference sequence). The chain's CDR3 is CASGRTVHSDGYTF. In nucleotides, the CDR3 is TGTGCCAGTGGCCGGACAGTTCACTCTGACGGCTACACCTTC.

The chain combines TRBV7-9 with TRBJ1-1; the D gene is possibly TRBD1 (5 bases). CDR3 length equals 17 residues. The ends were cut back, 5 bases at V and 1 base at J, with 20 bases in the middle. Germline loops: CDR1 SEHNR, CDR2 FQNEAQ (reference sequence). The CDR3 DNA follows: TGTGCCAGCAGCCCCCGACAGATGGTGGGAGAGAACACTGAAGCTTTCTTT. Its protein product is CASSPRQMVGENTEAFF.